This T cell receptor (beta chain) comes out of a study of spatial heterogeneity in lung cancer. Time point denoted: sample taken at primary tumor resection. Unsorted whole RNA samples from tumor, nontumor lung or frozen PBMC were sequenced. One entry per CDR3 protein results from TCRdb running MiXCR on the 5' RACE reads. The sample includes around 2,500 distinct CDR3 sequences, about 1.8% seen only once; the top ten take about 20%. This clonotype is medium-sized. Germline-derived CDR1 and CDR2 are MNHEY and SVGAGI. V gave up 6 bases and J gave up 10 bases; unmatched junction bases: 5. CDR3 length equals 11 residues.

The source material was normal lung tissue next to the tumor, sampled at surgery. The rearrangement joins TRBV6-5 to TRBJ1-1; TRBD1 matches at 7 bases. This TCR derives from a male donor with early-stage non-small cell lung cancer. CDR3 in amino acids: CASREGQRAFF. CDR3 bases: TGTGCCAGCAGAGAGGGACAGAGAGCTTTCTTT.